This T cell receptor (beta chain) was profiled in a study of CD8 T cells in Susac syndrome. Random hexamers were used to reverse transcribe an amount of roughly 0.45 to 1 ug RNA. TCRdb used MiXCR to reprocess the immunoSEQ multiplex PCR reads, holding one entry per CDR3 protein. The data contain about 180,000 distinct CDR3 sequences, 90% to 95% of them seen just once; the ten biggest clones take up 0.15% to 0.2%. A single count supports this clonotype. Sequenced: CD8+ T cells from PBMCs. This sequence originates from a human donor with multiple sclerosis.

CDR3 loop: CASSPTGTGSYEQYF. CDR3 DNA sequence: TGTGCCAGCAGCCCGACCGGGACTGGCTCCTACGAGCAGTACTTC. The chain employs TRBV9 and TRBJ2-7; weak D call: TRBD2 (6 bases). Germline CDR1 and CDR2: SGDLS and YYNGEE. The CDR3 runs to 15 residues. Trimming cost V 4 bases and J 0 bases, with 14 bases left between them.